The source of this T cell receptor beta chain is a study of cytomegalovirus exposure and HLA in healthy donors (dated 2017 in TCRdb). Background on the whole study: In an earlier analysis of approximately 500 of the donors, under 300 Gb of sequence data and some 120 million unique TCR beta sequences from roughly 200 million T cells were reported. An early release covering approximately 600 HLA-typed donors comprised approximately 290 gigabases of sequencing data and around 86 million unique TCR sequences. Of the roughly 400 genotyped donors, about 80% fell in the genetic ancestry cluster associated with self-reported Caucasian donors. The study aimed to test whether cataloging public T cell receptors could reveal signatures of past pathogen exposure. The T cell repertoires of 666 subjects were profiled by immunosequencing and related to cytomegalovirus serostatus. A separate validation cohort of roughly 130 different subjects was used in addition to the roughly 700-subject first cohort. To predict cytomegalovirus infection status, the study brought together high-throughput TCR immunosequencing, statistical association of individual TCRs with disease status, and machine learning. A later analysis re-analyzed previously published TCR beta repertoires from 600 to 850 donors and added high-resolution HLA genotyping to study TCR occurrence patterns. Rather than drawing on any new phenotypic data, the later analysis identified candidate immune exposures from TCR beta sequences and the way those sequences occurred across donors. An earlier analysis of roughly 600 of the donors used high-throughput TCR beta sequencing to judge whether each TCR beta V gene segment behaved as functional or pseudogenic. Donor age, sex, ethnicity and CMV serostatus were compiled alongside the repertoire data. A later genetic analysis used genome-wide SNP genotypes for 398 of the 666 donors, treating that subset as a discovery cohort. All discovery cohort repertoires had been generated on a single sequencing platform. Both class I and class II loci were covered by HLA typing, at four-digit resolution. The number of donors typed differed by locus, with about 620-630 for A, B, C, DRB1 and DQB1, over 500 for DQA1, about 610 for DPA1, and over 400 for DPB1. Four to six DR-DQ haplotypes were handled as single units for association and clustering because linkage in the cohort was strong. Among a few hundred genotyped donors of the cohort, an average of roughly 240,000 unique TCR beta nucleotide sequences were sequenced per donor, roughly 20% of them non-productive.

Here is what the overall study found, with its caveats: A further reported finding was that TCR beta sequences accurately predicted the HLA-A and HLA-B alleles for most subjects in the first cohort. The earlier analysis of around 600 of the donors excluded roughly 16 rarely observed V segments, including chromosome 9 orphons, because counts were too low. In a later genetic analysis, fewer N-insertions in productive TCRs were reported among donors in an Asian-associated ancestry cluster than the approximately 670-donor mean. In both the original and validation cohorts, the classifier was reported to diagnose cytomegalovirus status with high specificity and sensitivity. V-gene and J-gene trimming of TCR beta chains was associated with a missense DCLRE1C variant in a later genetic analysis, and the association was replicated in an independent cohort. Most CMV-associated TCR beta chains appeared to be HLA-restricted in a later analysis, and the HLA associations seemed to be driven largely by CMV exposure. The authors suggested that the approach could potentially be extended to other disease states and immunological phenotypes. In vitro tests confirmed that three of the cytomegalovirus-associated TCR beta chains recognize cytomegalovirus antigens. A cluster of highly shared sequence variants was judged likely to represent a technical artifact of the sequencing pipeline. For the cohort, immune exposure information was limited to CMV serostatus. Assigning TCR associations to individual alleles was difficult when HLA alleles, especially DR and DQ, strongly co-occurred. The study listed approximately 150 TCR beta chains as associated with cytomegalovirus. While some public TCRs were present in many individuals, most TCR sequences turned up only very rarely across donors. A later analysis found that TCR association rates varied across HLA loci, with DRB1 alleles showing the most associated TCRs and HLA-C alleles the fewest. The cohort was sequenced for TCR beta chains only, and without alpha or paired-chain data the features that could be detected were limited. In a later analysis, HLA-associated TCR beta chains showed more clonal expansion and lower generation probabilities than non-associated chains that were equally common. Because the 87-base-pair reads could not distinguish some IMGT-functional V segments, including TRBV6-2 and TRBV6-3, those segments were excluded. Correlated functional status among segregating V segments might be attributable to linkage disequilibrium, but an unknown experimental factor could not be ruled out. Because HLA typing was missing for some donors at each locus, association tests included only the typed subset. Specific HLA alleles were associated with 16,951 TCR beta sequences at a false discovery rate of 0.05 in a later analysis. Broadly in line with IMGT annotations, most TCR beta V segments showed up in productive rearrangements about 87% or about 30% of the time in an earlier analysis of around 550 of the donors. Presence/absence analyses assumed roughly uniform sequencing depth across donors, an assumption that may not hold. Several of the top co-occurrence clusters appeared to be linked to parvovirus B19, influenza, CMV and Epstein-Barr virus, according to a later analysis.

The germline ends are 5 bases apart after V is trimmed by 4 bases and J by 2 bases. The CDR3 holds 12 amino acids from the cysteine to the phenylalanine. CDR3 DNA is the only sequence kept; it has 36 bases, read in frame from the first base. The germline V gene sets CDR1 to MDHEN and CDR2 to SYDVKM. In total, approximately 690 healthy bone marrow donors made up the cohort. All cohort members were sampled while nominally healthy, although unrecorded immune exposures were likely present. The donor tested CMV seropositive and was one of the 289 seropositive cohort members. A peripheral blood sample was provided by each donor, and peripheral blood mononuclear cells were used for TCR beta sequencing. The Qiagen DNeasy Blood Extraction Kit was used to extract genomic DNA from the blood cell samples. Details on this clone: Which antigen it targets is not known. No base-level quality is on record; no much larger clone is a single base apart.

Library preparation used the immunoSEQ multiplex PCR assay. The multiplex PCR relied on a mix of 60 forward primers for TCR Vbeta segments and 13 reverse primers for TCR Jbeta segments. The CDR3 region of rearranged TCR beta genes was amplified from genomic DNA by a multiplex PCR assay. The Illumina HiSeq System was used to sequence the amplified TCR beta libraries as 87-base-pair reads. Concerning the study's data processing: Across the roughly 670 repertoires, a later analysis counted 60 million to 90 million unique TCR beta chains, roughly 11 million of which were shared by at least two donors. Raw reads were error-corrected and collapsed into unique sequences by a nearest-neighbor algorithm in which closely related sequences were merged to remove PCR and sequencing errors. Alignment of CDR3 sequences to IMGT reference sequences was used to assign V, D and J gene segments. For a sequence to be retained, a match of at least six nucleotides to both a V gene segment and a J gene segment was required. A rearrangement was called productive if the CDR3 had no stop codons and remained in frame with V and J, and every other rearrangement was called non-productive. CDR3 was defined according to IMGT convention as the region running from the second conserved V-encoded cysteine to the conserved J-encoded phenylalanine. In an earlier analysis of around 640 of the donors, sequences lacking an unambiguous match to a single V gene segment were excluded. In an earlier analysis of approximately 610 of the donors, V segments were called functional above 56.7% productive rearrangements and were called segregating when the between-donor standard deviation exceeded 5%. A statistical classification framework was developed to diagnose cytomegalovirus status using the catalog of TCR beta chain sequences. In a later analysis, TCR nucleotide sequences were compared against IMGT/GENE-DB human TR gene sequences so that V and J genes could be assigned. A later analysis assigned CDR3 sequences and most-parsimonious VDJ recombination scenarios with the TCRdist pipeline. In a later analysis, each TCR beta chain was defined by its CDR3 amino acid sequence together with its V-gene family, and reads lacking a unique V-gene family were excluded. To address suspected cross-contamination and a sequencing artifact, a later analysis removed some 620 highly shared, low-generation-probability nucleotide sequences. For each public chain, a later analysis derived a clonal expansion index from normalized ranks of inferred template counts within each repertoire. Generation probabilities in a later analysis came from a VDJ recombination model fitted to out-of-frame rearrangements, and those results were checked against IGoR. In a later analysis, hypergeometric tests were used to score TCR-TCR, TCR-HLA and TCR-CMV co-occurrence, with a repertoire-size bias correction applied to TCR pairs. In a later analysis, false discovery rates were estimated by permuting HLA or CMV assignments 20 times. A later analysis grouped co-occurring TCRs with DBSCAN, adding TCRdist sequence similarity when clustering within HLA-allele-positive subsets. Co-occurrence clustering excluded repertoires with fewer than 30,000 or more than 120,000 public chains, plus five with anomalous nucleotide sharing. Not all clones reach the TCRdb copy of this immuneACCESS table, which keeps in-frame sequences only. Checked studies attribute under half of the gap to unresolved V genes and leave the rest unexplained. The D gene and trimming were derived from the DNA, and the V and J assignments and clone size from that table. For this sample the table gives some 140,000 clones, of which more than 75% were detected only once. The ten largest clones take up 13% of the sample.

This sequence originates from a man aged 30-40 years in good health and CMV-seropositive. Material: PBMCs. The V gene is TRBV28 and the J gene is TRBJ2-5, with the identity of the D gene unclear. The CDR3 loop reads CASSSTQETQYF. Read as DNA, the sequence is TGTGCCAGCAGTTCAACTCAAGAGACCCAGTACTTC.